A single sample gave rise to the 32 T cell receptor beta chains below, sequenced in a study of T cell repertoires in cytomegalovirus infection (dated by TCRdb to between 2018 and 2021). TCRdb shows the sequencer as Illumina HiSeq 1500. TCRdb took the public reads, trimmed them with fastp at Q25, ran MiXCR for clone calling and kept in-frame beta chains. When rows share a CDR3 protein, they turn into one entry using the most common DNA and genes. For this sample there are some 560,000 distinct CDR3 sequences; about 39% appear just once. The biggest ten clones account for 40% to 60% of the sample. The treatment or condition label corresponds to: in vitro stimulation with specific CMV peptide epitopes to enrich CMV-specific T cells. Antigen specificity for these receptors is unknown. Sequencing was performed on cultured PBMCs, taken from culture after CMV antigen stimulation. These receptors came from a human donor in good health (CMV status not recorded). Some clones in this sample may be carry-over from other donors' samples.

In its sample, this clonotype was seen a few times. J is TRBJ1-2 and V is TRBV12-3 or TRBV12-4; 9 positions agree with TRBD1. The CDR3 sequence is 12 residues long. The ends lost 10 bases at V and 4 bases at J; junction bases unmatched: 4. The DNA for the CDR3 is TGTGCCACCGGGACAGGGAGCTATGGCTACACCTTC. Protein product: CATGTGSYGYTF.

This clonotype was observed a handful of times. The chain combines TRBV7-2 with TRBJ2-1, with D hard to call. Per the germline V gene, CDR1 is SGHTA and CDR2 is FQGNSA. V was clipped by 1 base and J by 11 bases, with 12 bases between them. This CDR3 has 13 amino acids. The CDR3 is CASSLVLNDKQFF. CDR3 coding DNA: TGTGCCAGCAGCTTAGTACTCAACGATAAGCAGTTCTTC.

This chain links TRBV27 with TRBJ2-1; D gene ambiguous. V was clipped by 5 bases and J by 9 bases, with 11 bases between them. CDR3 length equals 12 residues. CDR1 is MNHEY and CDR2 is SMNVEV in the germline V gene (reference sequence). The CDR3 sequence: CASSLIDGEQFF. For the CDR3, the DNA is TGTGCCAGCAGTCTTATAGACGGTGAGCAGTTCTTC.

V is TRBV12-3 or TRBV12-4 and J is TRBJ1-1, with a weak D call TRBD1 (5 bases). V lost 7 bases and J lost 6, with 15 bases in between. The CDR3 totals 13 residues. The CDR3 loop reads CASTRDPRAEAFF. CDR3 nucleotide sequence: TGTGCCAGCACCAGGGACCCGCGGGCTGAAGCTTTCTTT.

In this sample, this clonotype turned up a few times. The chain carries TRBV6-2 or TRBV6-3 and TRBJ2-1; 10 bases match TRBD2. Per the germline V gene, CDR1 is MNHEY and CDR2 is SVGEGT. Trimming at V came to 8 bases and at J to 12 bases, leaving 10 bases not matched to a gene. The CDR3 extends over 13 amino acids. The CDR3 spells CASGLAGVRWQFF. CDR3 nucleotide sequence: TGTGCCAGCGGGCTAGCGGGGGTGAGGTGGCAGTTCTTC.

V gene TRBV6-2 or TRBV6-3 combines with J gene TRBJ2-5; 14 bases fit TRBD2. Germline CDR1 is MNHEY and CDR2 is SVGEGT. After removal of 7 bases from V and 5 bases from J, the junction contained 12 bases not matched to a gene. The CDR3 runs 17 residues. The CDR3 reads CASTSPAGLAGGETQYF. DNA for the CDR3: TGTGCCAGCACCTCCCCCGCCGGACTAGCGGGAGGCGAGACCCAGTACTTC.

Notes on this clonotype: Relative to the germline gene, one junction end is altered; a read error may explain this. The chain links TRBV6-1 to TRBJ2-1; weak D call: TRBD1 (6 bases). The CDR3 length is 13 residues. In germline, CDR1 is MNHNS, CDR2 SASEGT. Here the CDR3 reads CASREDGQPEQFF. DNA of the CDR3: TGTGCCAGCAGGGAAGACGGACAGCCTGAGCAGTTCTTC.

A few counts support this clonotype. The V gene is TRBV28, the J gene TRBJ1-5, with unresolved D. The CDR3 length is 18 residues. V lost 5 bases and J lost 4, with 24 bases in between. Germline assignment: CDR1 MDHEN and CDR2 SYDVKM. In nucleotides, the CDR3 is TGTGCCAGCAGTCCTTCAGTAAGCCGCGAGCTCTGGAATCAGCCCCAGCATTTT. Amino acids: CASSPSVSRELWNQPQHF.

There are a few counts of this clonotype. V gene TRBV6-2 or TRBV6-3 combines with J gene TRBJ2-1; TRBD2 is a possible D gene (6 bases). CDR1 MNHEY and CDR2 SVGEGT come from the germline V gene. Between the trimmed V and J ends, which lost 10 bases and 9 bases, there was a span of 16 bases. The CDR3 has 12 amino acids. The CDR3 nucleotides are TGTGCCACCCAACGGAGGGCGGGTGAGCAGTTCTTC. Protein sequence: CATQRRAGEQFF.

This chain uses TRBV7-9 with TRBJ2-3; D remains unclear. The CDR3 is 12 amino acids. Germline values: CDR1 SEHNR, CDR2 FQNEAQ (reference sequence). V gave up 4 bases and J gave up 3 bases, with 5 bases separating them. CDR3 nucleotide sequence: TGTGCCAGCAGCTGGGAAACAGATACGCAGTATTTT. Translating gives CASSWETDTQYF.

V usage is TRBV7-8 and J usage is TRBJ2-4; D is unclear. Germline-derived CDR1 and CDR2 are SGHVS and FQNEAQ. V was shortened by 3 bases and J by 0 bases, with 21 bases between the two germline ends. There are 19 residues in the CDR3. DNA for the CDR3: TGTGCCAGCAGCTTTTTCAAAACTGACACTACTCTAGCCAAAAACATTCAGTACTTC. This sequence encodes CASSFFKTDTTLAKNIQYF.

The chain joins TRBV20-1 to TRBJ1-4, with 7 bases identical to TRBD1. This CDR3 comprises 14 residues. Unmatched junction bases numbered 9, after V lost 6 bases and J lost 5 bases. The germline CDR1 and CDR2 sequences are DFQATT and SNEGSKA (reference sequence). The CDR3 loop is CSALQGGGNEKLFF. CDR3 coding DNA: TGCAGTGCCCTCCAGGGGGGAGGAAATGAAAAACTGTTTTTT.

The chain recombines TRBV7-2 with TRBJ1-1; unclear D gene. Trimming shortened V by 5 bases and J by 0 bases, and 16 bases separated the two germline ends. Germline V CDR1 and CDR2: SGHTA, FQGNSA. CDR3 size: 16 residues. CDR3 in amino acids: CASSPRGSLVNTEAFF. CDR3 nucleotide sequence: TGTGCCAGCAGCCCTCGTGGGAGTTTGGTGAACACTGAAGCTTTCTTT.

This clonotype came up a few times. The chain combines TRBV6-6 with TRBJ2-2; unclear D gene. Deletions cut 0 bases from V and 5 bases from J, with 10 bases between. The germline V gene encodes CDR1 MNHNY and CDR2 SVGAGI (reference sequence). The CDR3 runs 15 residues. DNA of the CDR3: TGTGCCAGCAGTTACTCGCCCACCGGGACCGGGGAGCTGTTTTTT. It yields the protein CASSYSPTGTGELFF.

The rearrangement links TRBV12-3 or TRBV12-4 to TRBJ2-6, with 12 bases matching TRBD1. After removal of 1 base from V and 2 bases from J, the junction contained 3 bases not matched to a gene. This CDR3 has 18 residues. The CDR3 spells CASSLGDRGPTGANVLTF. DNA of the CDR3: TGTGCCAGCAGTTTAGGGGACAGGGGGCCAACTGGGGCCAACGTCCTGACTTTC.

This clonotype turned up a few times. The rearrangement links TRBV12-3 or TRBV12-4 to TRBJ2-2; TRBD2 might be the D (5 bases). Trimming pared 10 bases from V and 2 bases from J, leaving 11 bases between. This CDR3 has 13 residues. In DNA, the CDR3 is TGTGCCACCCGGGCGGGCAACACCGGGGAGCTGTTTTTT. Translating it yields CATRAGNTGELFF.

This chain links TRBV11-2 with TRBJ2-1; 10 positions match TRBD2. The germline V gene has CDR1 SGHAT and CDR2 FQNNGV. The length of the CDR3 is 17 residues. Trimming took 4 bases from V and 8 from J; bases not matched to a gene: 14. This chain's CDR3 is CASSSSVGLAGVDEQFF. Written as DNA, the CDR3 is TGTGCCAGCAGCTCAAGCGTCGGGCTAGCGGGAGTGGATGAGCAGTTCTTC.

In this sample, this clonotype turned up a few times. V is TRBV7-2 and J is TRBJ2-3, with TRBD2 matching 12 bases. CDR1 and CDR2 (germline): SGHTA, FQGNSA. V was pared by 6 bases and J by 5 bases, with 9 bases of the junction left unmatched. There are 16 residues in the CDR3. CDR3 nucleotides: TGTGCCAGCAGTTCGACTAGCGGGAGATTAGGAGATACGCAGTATTTT. It is translated as CASSSTSGRLGDTQYF. Using reference TRBV7-2 and TRBJ2-3 for the parts outside the CDR3, the full variable domain is GAGVSQSPSNKVTEKGKDVELRCDPISGHTALYWYRQSLGQGLEFLIYFQGNSAPDKSGLPSDRFSAERTGGSVSTLTIQRTQQEDSAVYLCASSSTSGRLGDTQYFGPGTRLTVL.

The DNA for the CDR3 is TGTGCCAGCAGTGTCGACGGGGATACGCAGTATTTT. Its protein product is CASSVDGDTQYF. The chain links TRBV6-1 to TRBJ2-3; D unresolved. V lost 4 bases and J 6 bases, leaving 8 bases between the germline ends. Germline values: CDR1 MNHNS, CDR2 SASEGT. The CDR3 runs to 12 residues.

The rearrangement uses TRBV7-2 and TRBJ2-5; D is unresolved. V lost 0 bases and J 0 bases, leaving 5 bases between the germline ends. Germline lookup yields CDR1 SGHTA and CDR2 FQGNSA. CDR3 length: 14 residues. In DNA, the CDR3 is TGTGCCAGCAGCTTAGCGCTATACCAAGAGACCCAGTACTTC. Its translation is CASSLALYQETQYF. Using reference TRBV7-2 and TRBJ2-5 for the parts outside the CDR3, the full variable domain is GAGVSQSPSNKVTEKGKDVELRCDPISGHTALYWYRQSLGQGLEFLIYFQGNSAPDKSGLPSDRFSAERTGGSVSTLTIQRTQQEDSAVYLCASSLALYQETQYFGPGTRLLVL.

This clonotype was found a few times. The CDR3 reads CASSRGAASTDTQYF. Written as DNA, the CDR3 is TGTGCCAGCTCAAGAGGGGCGGCCAGCACAGATACGCAGTATTTT. J is TRBJ2-3 and V is TRBV19; D tentatively fits TRBD1 or TRBD2 (5 bases each). Germline V gene sequence: CDR1 LNHDA, CDR2 SQIVND (reference sequence). Trimming removed 9 bases at V and 0 bases at J, with 16 bases between. This CDR3 is 15 amino acids long.

This clonotype was detected a few times. The chain uses TRBV12-3 or TRBV12-4 and TRBJ2-1; D may correspond to TRBD1 or TRBD2 (6 bases each). The V gene lost 7 bases and the J gene lost 5 bases, with 15 bases spanning the gap. This CDR3 is 14 amino acids long. The DNA for the CDR3 is TGTGCCAGCAACGAAGGAGGGGGGAACAATGAGCAGTTCTTC. Its protein product is CASNEGGGNNEQFF.

The chain employs TRBV6-2 or TRBV6-3 and TRBJ2-3, with a possible D match to TRBD2 (6 bases). The CDR3 covers 17 residues. Germline V gene lookup returns CDR1 MNHEY and CDR2 SVGEGT. Trimming cost V 6 bases and J 2 bases, with 21 bases left between them. DNA for the CDR3: TGTGCCAGCAGGGAGGGGCGGGTAACATACCTCACAGATACGCAGTATTTT. It yields the protein CASREGRVTYLTDTQYF.

This clonotype has a handful of counts. The genes are TRBV7-9 and TRBJ1-1, with 7 bases identical to TRBD1. V shed 5 bases and J 0 bases; nucleotides not matched to a gene: 6. CDR1 SEHNR and CDR2 FQNEAQ come from the germline V gene (reference sequence). The CDR3 totals 15 residues. CDR3 sequence reads: CASSPGGSMNTEAFF. The CDR3 DNA reads as TGTGCCAGCAGCCCAGGGGGGTCCATGAACACTGAAGCTTTCTTT.

The rearrangement joins TRBV12-5 to TRBJ1-5; D gene unclear. Trimming cost V 0 bases and J 1 base, with 4 bases left between them. The germline V gene encodes CDR1 LGHNT and CDR2 FRNRAP. CDR3 length: 14 amino acids. The CDR3 region is CASGLVPSNQPQHF. CDR3 in DNA: TGTGCTAGTGGTTTGGTACCGAGCAATCAGCCCCAGCATTTT. Supplemented by reference TRBV12-5 and TRBJ1-5, the full variable domain reads DARVTQTPRHKVTEMGQEVTMRCQPILGHNTVFWYRQTMMQGLELLAYFRNRAPLDDSGMPKDRFSAEMPDATLATLKIQPSEPRDSAVYFCASGLVPSNQPQHFGDGTRLSIL.

The chain couples TRBV19 to TRBJ2-2, with D perhaps matching TRBD2 (5 bases). The CDR3 length is 15 residues. Germline CDR1 LNHDA, CDR2 SQIVND (reference sequence). Trimming left V 3 bases short and J 0 bases short, with 8 bases between. CDR3 in amino acids: CASSIRLTNTGELFF. The CDR3 bases are TGTGCCAGTAGTATTAGACTAACGAACACCGGGGAGCTGTTTTTT.

J is TRBJ2-1 and V is TRBV9, with 12 bases that match TRBD2. Germline V gene lookup returns CDR1 SGDLS and CDR2 YYNGEE. Trimming took 3 bases from V and 9 from J; bases not matched to a gene: 7. The CDR3 covers 15 residues. The CDR3, as DNA: TGTGCCAGCAGCGGGGGGGGACTAGCGGGCAGTGAGCAGTTCTTC. It yields the protein CASSGGGLAGSEQFF.

The sample holds a few counts of this clonotype. The rearrangement links TRBV10-3 to TRBJ2-3; tentatively, D is TRBD1 or TRBD2 (5 bases each). The CDR3 length is 18 residues. Germline lookup yields CDR1 ENHRY and CDR2 SYGVKD. The germline V and J ends were trimmed by 0 bases and 2 bases, with 18 bases remaining between them. The DNA of the CDR3 is TGTGCCATCAGTGAGTCGAGGGGTTGGGGAGAAGACACAGATACGCAGTATTTT. It specifies CAISESRGWGEDTDTQYF.

The chain recombines TRBV9 with TRBJ1-6; D remains unclear. Germline V lookup: CDR1 SGDLS, CDR2 YYNGEE. Trimming stripped 3 bases from V and 0 bases from J, with 13 bases between. This CDR3 is 17 amino acids long. CDR3 sequence (DNA): TGTGCCAGCAGCGCTGGGAGTTGGAGCTCCTATAATTCACCCCTCCACTTT. This encodes CASSAGSWSSYNSPLHF. Variable domain in full (rest from reference TRBV9 and TRBJ1-6): DSGVTQTPKHLITATGQRVTLRCSPRSGDLSVYWYQQSLDQGLQFLIQYYNGEERAKGNILERFSAQQFPDLHSELNLSSLELGDSALYFCASSAGSWSSYNSPLHFGNGTRLTVT.

The chain couples TRBV5-4 to TRBJ2-1, with D possibly TRBD1 on 6 matching bases. The V end lost 4 bases, the J end lost 4 bases, and 15 bases lay between the germline ends. CDR3 length equals 15 residues. The germline V gene has CDR1 SGHNT and CDR2 YYREEE (reference sequence). CDR3 bases: TGTGCCAGCAGCCAAGGGGGAGCGGATTACAATGAGCAGTTCTTC. Residues: CASSQGGADYNEQFF.

The V call is TRBV2, the J call TRBJ1-1, with a possible D match to TRBD1 (6 bases). V was cut by 7 bases and J by 11 bases, with 14 bases left in between. CDR1 and CDR2 (germline): SNHLY, FYNNEI. This CDR3 comprises 11 residues. The CDR3 nucleotides are TGTGCCAGCATACAGGGCCTTGGGGCTTTCTTT. Protein: CASIQGLGAFF.

The CDR3 DNA follows: TGTGCCATCAGTGAGAGGTCAGTGGAATACGAGCAGTACTTC. It specifies CAISERSVEYEQYF. The genes are TRBV10-3 and TRBJ2-7; D unresolved. Germline V gives CDR1 ENHRY, CDR2 SYGVKD. Trimming shortened V by 2 bases and J by 4 bases, and 12 bases separated the two germline ends. This CDR3 spans 14 amino acids.